Below, 22 T cell receptor beta chains from the same sample are listed, as sequenced in a study of shared clonotypes between healthy human individuals. Here immunoSEQ multiplex PCR was the method, and the copy in TCRdb shows in-frame clones only, minus some. The table lists some 2,100,000 clones, under 97% of them singletons. Sequencing used naive CD4+ T cells sorted from blood. Noted subset: CD45RA+ positively selected. These receptors came from a man younger than 35 in good health.

This clone was counted between two and nine times. This chain joins TRBV28 and TRBJ2-7; weak D call: TRBD2 (7 bases). Deletions cut 7 bases from V and 3 bases from J, with 19 bases between. Looked up from germline, CDR1 is MDHEN and CDR2 is SYDVKM. The CDR3 is 15 residues long. CDR3 in DNA: TGTGCCAGCACCTCGGCGGGGGCTCCAGACTACGAGCAGTACTTC. Translation gives CASTSAGAPDYEQYF.

The V call is TRBV7-2, the J call TRBJ1-5, with 9 bases matching TRBD1. The junction had 9 bases not matched to a gene; V was cut back by 9 bases and J by 6 bases. The CDR3 has 14 amino acids. From germline, CDR1 is SGHTA and CDR2 FQGNSA. This CDR3 reads CASRDRAGSQPQHF. The CDR3 DNA is TGTGCCAGTCGGGACAGGGCAGGAAGTCAGCCCCAGCATTTT.

The V and J genes are TRBV6-1 and TRBJ1-5; no clear D gene. The CDR3 totals 11 residues. Germline CDR1 reads MNHNS; CDR2 reads SASEGT. V lost 7 bases and J lost 6, with 7 bases in between. This CDR3 is CASNAGQPQHF. For the CDR3, the DNA is TGTGCCAGCAACGCGGGTCAGCCCCAGCATTTT.

The rearrangement joins TRBV9 to TRBJ1-2, with D unresolved. CDR1 SGDLS and CDR2 YYNGEE come from the germline V gene. The CDR3 has 15 amino acids. Trimming shortened V by 0 bases and J by 5 bases, and 14 bases separated the two germline ends. The CDR3 nucleotides are TGTGCCAGCAGCGTAGAGGTAGACTCGAAATATGGCTACACCTTC. Translated: CASSVEVDSKYGYTF.

The table lists this clone with a count of one. The CDR3 DNA reads as TGTGCCATCAGTGGTGCCAGCGGGAGTGATACGCAGTATTTT. Amino acid sequence: CAISGASGSDTQYF. The chain carries TRBV10-3 and TRBJ2-3, with 8 bases that match TRBD2. The V and J ends lost 4 bases and 6 bases, in that order; junction bases with no gene match: 6. The CDR3 is 14 amino acids. Germline CDR1 ENHRY, CDR2 SYGVKD.

This chain links TRBV5-1 with TRBJ2-2, with no clear D. CDR1 is SGHRS and CDR2 is YFSETQ in the germline V gene. V lost 0 bases, J lost 1 base, and 19 bases lay in between. The CDR3 is 19 residues long. Here the CDR3 DNA reads TGCGCCAGCAGCTTGGCCCAGAAACCCAGTGGGGAGAACACCGGGGAGCTGTTTTTT. Protein: CASSLAQKPSGENTGELFF.

The V and J genes are TRBV6-6 and TRBJ1-2, with 11 positions matching TRBD1. Trimming cost V 5 bases and J 7 bases; bases outside gene matches: 3. Germline-derived CDR1 and CDR2 are MNHNY and SVGAGI (reference sequence). The CDR3 spans 13 residues. CDR3 coding DNA: TGTGCCAGCAGTGGACAGGGGGCGATTGGCTACACCTTC. This codes for CASSGQGAIGYTF.

This sequence joins TRBV19 and TRBJ1-5; D is unclear. Germline CDR1 LNHDA, CDR2 SQIVND (reference sequence). V was pared by 5 bases and J by 3 bases, with 17 bases between. The CDR3 runs to 16 residues. This chain's CDR3 is CASSLIGRSNNQPQHF. The CDR3, as DNA: TGTGCCAGTAGTTTGATCGGGCGGTCTAACAATCAGCCCCAGCATTTT.

The rearrangement links TRBV28 to TRBJ2-1, with D maybe TRBD1 (5 bases). The CDR3 has 14 amino acids. Trimming took off 3 bases at V and 4 bases at J, with 10 bases between the two ends. Germline CDR1 and CDR2: MDHEN and SYDVKM. The CDR3 bases are TGTGCCAGCAGTTTCCTTAAGGGGTACAATGAGCAGTTCTTC. Its protein product is CASSFLKGYNEQFF.

The J gene is TRBJ1-4, the V gene TRBV5-5, with a weak D call TRBD1 (6 bases). V gave up 0 bases and J gave up 0 bases, with 9 bases separating them. Germline V lookup: CDR1 SGHKS, CDR2 YYEKEE (reference sequence). The CDR3 totals 16 residues. CDR3 nucleotides: TGTGCCAGCAGCTTGGAGGGGGTGACAACTAATGAAAAACTGTTTTTT. Encoded protein: CASSLEGVTTNEKLFF.

The V gene is TRBV11-3, the J gene TRBJ1-3; D is undetermined. CDR3 length: 14 amino acids. Trimming pared 1 base from V and 0 bases from J, leaving 4 bases between. Germline assignment: CDR1 SGHNT and CDR2 YENEEA. The CDR3 here is CASSLGSSGNTIYF. CDR3 in DNA: TGTGCCAGCAGCTTAGGCAGCTCTGGAAACACCATATATTTT.

CDR3 bases: TGTGCCAGCAGCCCACCTCCCTGGAGCTCCTACGAGCAGTACTTC. Its translation: CASSPPPWSSYEQYF. This rearrangement joins TRBV5-4 to TRBJ2-7; D gene uncertain. The germline V and J ends were trimmed by 4 bases and 0 bases, with 14 bases remaining between them. Germline CDR1 and CDR2: SGHNT and YYREEE (reference sequence). This CDR3 spans 15 amino acids.

In this sample, this clone turned up a few times. The chain carries TRBV30 and TRBJ1-1; no clear D gene. The V gene lost 0 bases and the J gene lost 1 base, with 6 bases spanning the gap. The CDR3 is 13 residues long. The germline CDR1 and CDR2 sequences are GTSNPN and SVGIG (reference sequence). This CDR3 reads CAWSVIQNTEAFF. CDR3 bases: TGTGCCTGGAGTGTAATACAGAACACTGAAGCTTTCTTT.

The chain joins TRBV18 to TRBJ2-4; 7 positions match TRBD1. The J segment lost 6 bases and the V segment lost 2 bases, leaving 10 bases of the junction unmatched. The CDR3 extends over 16 amino acids. Germline CDR1 KGHSH, CDR2 LQKENI. CDR3 amino acids: CASSPTTSQGVNIQYF. CDR3 bases: TGTGCCAGCTCACCAACGACGAGCCAGGGGGTAAACATTCAGTACTTC.

The V gene is TRBV5-1, the J gene TRBJ2-1; no reliable D call. The CDR3 loop spans 11 amino acids. Trimming shortened V by 5 bases and J by 4 bases, and 4 bases separated the two germline ends. From germline, CDR1 is SGHRS and CDR2 YFSETQ. This CDR3 is CASRGYNEQFF. CDR3 coding DNA: TGCGCCAGCAGGGGTTACAATGAGCAGTTCTTC. Variable domain in full (rest from reference TRBV5-1 and TRBJ2-1): KAGVTQTPRYLIKTRGQQVTLSCSPISGHRSVSWYQQTPGQGLQFLFEYFSETQRNKGNFPGRFSGRQFSNSRSEMNVSTLELGDSALYLCASRGYNEQFFGPGTRLTVL.

This chain links TRBV28 with TRBJ2-1; 8 bases line up with TRBD1. V was clipped by 9 bases and J by 0 bases; unmatched bases: 7. Germline lookup yields CDR1 MDHEN and CDR2 SYDVKM. The CDR3 consists of 15 residues. CDR3 protein: CASITGGGSYNEQFF. Written as DNA, the CDR3 is TGTGCCAGTATTACAGGGGGAGGCTCCTACAATGAGCAGTTCTTC. Supplemented by reference TRBV28 and TRBJ2-1, the full variable domain reads DVKVTQSSRYLVKRTGEKVFLECVQDMDHENMFWYRQDPGLGLRLIYFSYDVKMKEKGDIPEGYSVSREKKERFSLILESASTNQTSMYLCASITGGGSYNEQFFGPGTRLTVL.

The chain couples TRBV5-1 to TRBJ2-1; 9 nucleotides match TRBD1. The CDR3 contains 16 residues. Germline V lookup: CDR1 SGHRS, CDR2 YFSETQ. V trimming: 5 bases; J trimming: 0 bases; junction bases outside the gene matches: 6. CDR3 residues: CASRSTGGSSYNEQFF. The CDR3 DNA reads as TGCGCCAGCAGGAGTACAGGGGGCAGCTCCTACAATGAGCAGTTCTTC.

V gene TRBV10-3 combines with J gene TRBJ1-5; no clear D gene. This CDR3 region has 14 residues. The germline V gene has CDR1 ENHRY and CDR2 SYGVKD. The ends were cut back, 8 bases at V and 0 bases at J, with 11 bases in the middle. As DNA, the CDR3 is TGTGCCATCCGTTCGGGCTATAGCAATCAGCCCCAGCATTTT. It codes for CAIRSGYSNQPQHF.

The chain links TRBV7-2 to TRBJ2-2, with D possibly TRBD2 on 5 matching bases. V was trimmed by 6 bases and J by 4 bases, leaving 9 bases between them. CDR1 is SGHTA and CDR2 is FQGNSA in the germline V gene. The CDR3 sequence is 13 residues long. The CDR3 sequence: CASRSEGTGELFF. CDR3 bases: TGTGCCAGCAGGAGCGAGGGCACCGGGGAGCTGTTTTTT. The full variable domain, completed using reference TRBV7-2 and TRBJ2-2, is GAGVSQSPSNKVTEKGKDVELRCDPISGHTALYWYRQSLGQGLEFLIYFQGNSAPDKSGLPSDRFSAERTGGSVSTLTIQRTQQEDSAVYLCASRSEGTGELFFGEGSRLTVL.

This chain connects TRBV4-3 to TRBJ1-4; 9 nucleotides match TRBD1. The CDR3 is made up of 15 amino acids. Trimming removed 1 base from V and 4 bases from J; junction bases left unmatched: 1. Germline V gene data show CDR1 as LGHNA and CDR2 as YSLEER. The CDR3 DNA reads TGCGCCAGCAGCCAAGGGGGACAGGGTAATGAAAAACTGTTTTTT. Translating it yields CASSQGGQGNEKLFF.

J is TRBJ2-5 and V is TRBV18; 11 bases agree with TRBD2. The V gene's germline CDR1 is KGHSH and CDR2 LQKENI. The trim removed 4 bases at V and 2 bases at J, leaving 12 bases unmatched. This CDR3 has 18 residues. CDR3 DNA: TGTGCCAGCTCACTGAGACTAGCGGGGATTTCGTTGCAAGAGACCCAGTACTTC. Translating gives CASSLRLAGISLQETQYF.

This chain links TRBV6-5 with TRBJ1-2; D gene ambiguous. Trimming pared 2 bases from V and 8 bases from J, leaving 12 bases between. The germline V gene encodes CDR1 MNHEY and CDR2 SVGAGI. This CDR3 is 13 amino acids long. The CDR3 loop is CASSYGPLRGYTF. In DNA, the CDR3 is TGTGCCAGCAGTTACGGGCCGCTCAGGGGCTACACCTTC.